This T cell receptor beta chain was found in a study of T cells in women clearing cervical HPV infection. Study context: Only a few women had HLA typing results available.

Clones were read by immunoSEQ multiplex PCR, and TCRdb kept only the in-frame ones, dropping some. Its table lists under 40,000 clones. As regards this clone: Its antigen is unknown.

MY09/MY11 PCR detected cervical HPV DNA; dot-blot assigned genotypes. Findings and caveats of the study: CIN3+ cases had significantly higher TCR richness than controls; evenness did not differ.

Material for sequencing was blood buffy coat. The receptor comes from a woman aged 18 to 75 with a cervical HPV16 infection that either progressed to CIN3+ or cleared (not recorded which).

CDR3 protein: CASSLFSGLASSGEQFF. Partial CDR3 DNA: TGCGCCAGCAGCTTGTTTTCGGGACTAGCATCGTCCGGTGAG. V gene TRBV5-1 combines with J gene TRBJ2-1; TRBD2 matches at 9 bases. The read is 3 residues too short to cover the CDR3 end, so that end is filled in from the germline J gene. CDR1 SGHRS and CDR2 YFSETQ come from the germline V gene. The CDR3 runs to 17 residues. J lost 9 bases, V lost 1 base, and 14 bases had no gene match.